These T cell receptor beta chains were read from a single sample in a study of beta chain features in type 1 diabetes. Here immunoSEQ multiplex PCR was the method, and the copy in TCRdb shows in-frame clones only, minus some. The data show 350,000 or so clones, with around 19% seen just once and 0.044% held by the top ten. Specimen: naive CD4+ T cells from blood. The receptors derive from a woman under 30 in good health. Each CDR3 is given with its conserved first and last residue. D genes are given only for firm matches. Only part of the rows carry a size: once, few, many, or a class if the clone is expanded.

CDR3	DNA	J	length	D	size	V
CASSAQGWTDTQYF	TGTGCCAGTAGTGCACAGGGGTGGACAGATACGCAGTATTTT	TRBJ2-3	14	TRBD1	.	TRBV19
CAKLERGRGETQYF	TGTGCCAAATTGGAGCGGGGTCGAGGGGAGACCCAGTACTTC	TRBJ2-5	14	TRBD2	once	TRBV11-2
CASSASGGITEAFF	TGTGCCAGCAGCGCATCAGGGGGAATTACTGAAGCTTTCTTT	TRBJ1-1	14	TRBD1	.	TRBV9
CASSSGLAGEQYF	TGTGCCAGCAGCTCGGGACTAGCGGGGGAGCAGTACTTC	TRBJ2-7	13	TRBD2	.	TRBV7-2
CASSPQEPAEGETQYF	TGTGCCAGCTCACCCCAGGAACCCGCGGAGGGGGAGACCCAGTACTTC	TRBJ2-5	16	.	once	TRBV18
CASSLLDSGRGGSEQYF	TGTGCCAGCAGCTTACTTGATAGCGGGAGAGGCGGATCCGAGCAGTACTTC	TRBJ2-7	17	TRBD2	few	TRBV13
CASSLFVGGYTF	TGTGCCAGCTCACTCTTCGTTGGCGGCTACACCTTC	TRBJ1-2	12	.	few	TRBV18
CASSFEANYGYTF	TGTGCCAGCAGCTTCGAGGCTAACTATGGCTACACCTTC	TRBJ1-2	13	.	few	TRBV7-9
CASSDWGLGTGELFF	TGTGCCAGTTCAGATTGGGGGCTCGGGACCGGGGAGCTGTTTTTT	TRBJ2-2	15	.	.	TRBV19
CASSLRRQGSRGYTF	TGTGCCAGCAGCCTCCGGCGGCAGGGGTCCCGGGGCTACACCTTC	TRBJ1-2	15	.	.	TRBV7-2
CASSTRDRAHEQYF	TGTGCCAGTAGTACAAGGGACAGGGCCCACGAGCAGTACTTC	TRBJ2-7	14	TRBD1	few	TRBV19
CAIRAGGTYNEQFF	TGTGCCATCAGGGCCGGCGGGACTTACAATGAGCAGTTCTTC	TRBJ2-1	14	.	few	TRBV10-3
CASSGGGLSSYEQYF	TGTGCCAGCAGCGGCGGAGGCCTTAGCTCCTACGAGCAGTACTTC	TRBJ2-7	15	.	.	TRBV9
CASSASIGGNTEAFF	TGTGCCAGCAGCGCCAGTATAGGGGGGAACACTGAAGCTTTCTTT	TRBJ1-1	15	.	few	TRBV4-2
CAISESMAAQETQYF	TGTGCCATCAGTGAGTCGATGGCGGCCCAAGAGACCCAGTACTTC	TRBJ2-5	15	.	few	TRBV10-3
CASRLTGSGTEAFF	TGTGCCAGCAGACTGACAGGGTCGGGCACTGAAGCTTTCTTT	TRBJ1-1	14	TRBD1	few	TRBV25-1
CASSVDRGWIGELFF	TGTGCCAGCAGCGTAGACAGGGGTTGGATCGGGGAGCTGTTTTTT	TRBJ2-2	15	TRBD1	.	TRBV9
CASNHINYGYTF	TGTGCCAGTAATCACATTAACTATGGCTACACCTTC	TRBJ1-2	12	.	.	TRBV19
CASSVFSGRVHEQFF	TGTGCCAGCAGTGTGTTTAGCGGGAGGGTACATGAGCAGTTCTTC	TRBJ2-1	15	TRBD2	few	TRBV25-1
CASSPPSGAYEQYF	TGTGCCAGCTCACCACCAAGCGGAGCCTACGAGCAGTACTTC	TRBJ2-7	14	.	.	TRBV18
CASSVGTSEETQYF	TGTGCCAGCAGCGTAGGGACTAGCGAGGAGACCCAGTACTTC	TRBJ2-5	14	TRBD2	.	TRBV7-9
CAWSQGDTQYF	TGTGCCTGGAGCCAGGGGGATACGCAGTATTTT	TRBJ2-3	11	.	few	TRBV30
CASSNTGTSGYQETQYF	TGCGCCAGCAGCAATACCGGGACTAGCGGGTACCAAGAGACCCAGTACTTC	TRBJ2-5	17	TRBD2	few	TRBV5-1
CASSSALAGVGETQYF	TGTGCCAGCAGCTCCGCCCTAGCGGGAGTGGGGGAGACCCAGTACTTC	TRBJ2-5	16	TRBD2	.	TRBV5-4
CAWSVRGGGADTQYF	TGTGCCTGGAGTGTACGAGGCGGGGGGGCTGATACGCAGTATTTT	TRBJ2-3	15	TRBD2	few	TRBV30
CSVTGTSLTDTQYF	TGCAGCGTGACCGGGACTAGCCTGACAGATACGCAGTATTTT	TRBJ2-3	14	TRBD2	.	TRBV29-1
CASSGPGRGAYNEQFF	TGTGCCAGCAGTGGACCGGGGCGGGGGGCCTACAATGAGCAGTTCTTC	TRBJ2-1	16	TRBD2	.	TRBV25-1
CASSLVWSYRETQYF	TGTGCCAGCAGCTTAGTGTGGTCTTACCGGGAGACCCAGTACTTC	TRBJ2-5	15	.	.	TRBV11-1
CACLPGVNTEAFF	TGTGCCTGCCTCCCGGGAGTGAACACTGAAGCTTTCTTT	TRBJ1-1	13	.	few	TRBV30
CASSQGGLLDYGYTF	TGCGCCAGCAGCCAAGGCGGGCTCCTCGACTATGGCTACACCTTC	TRBJ1-2	15	.	.	TRBV4-1
CAWDSSTDTQYF	TGTGCCTGGGACAGCAGCACAGATACGCAGTATTTT	TRBJ2-3	12	.	few	TRBV30
CSAPTGDGYTF	TGCAGTGCTCCTACAGGGGATGGCTACACCTTC	TRBJ1-2	11	TRBD1	.	TRBV20-1
CASRADGTSTDTQYF	TGTGCCAGTAGAGCGGACGGGACTAGCACAGATACGCAGTATTTT	TRBJ2-3	15	.	few	TRBV19
CATKTEANTGELFF	TGTGCCACGAAGACAGAAGCGAACACCGGGGAGCTGTTTTTT	TRBJ2-2	14	.	.	TRBV7-2
CASSVARSSGGTFTGELFF	TGTGCCAGCAGCGTAGCTAGGTCGAGCGGGGGGACCTTCACCGGGGAGCTGTTTTTT	TRBJ2-2	19	TRBD2	.	TRBV9
CASSLGQGENEKLFF	TGCGCCAGCAGCCTCGGACAGGGCGAGAATGAAAAACTGTTTTTT	TRBJ1-4	15	TRBD1	few	TRBV5-1
CASSSTSGRLSTDTQYF	TGCGCCAGCAGTTCGACTAGCGGGAGACTTAGCACAGATACGCAGTATTTT	TRBJ2-3	17	TRBD2	few	TRBV5-1
CASSERRDRMNTQYF	TGTGCCAGCAGTGAAAGGCGGGACCGCATGAATACGCAGTATTTT	TRBJ2-3	15	.	.	TRBV6-1
CASSQGLAGGTEQFF	TGTGCCAGTAGCCAAGGACTAGCGGGAGGAACTGAGCAGTTCTTC	TRBJ2-1	15	TRBD2	.	TRBV19
CASAVATRQPQHF	TGTGCCAGCGCCGTAGCGACCCGACAGCCCCAGCATTTT	TRBJ1-5	13	.	few	TRBV6-5